The rows below give T cell receptor beta chains drawn from one sample of a study of regulatory T cells in long-lasting Graves disease. Using its own MiXCR run on the multiplex PCR reads, TCRdb lists one record per CDR3 protein. The repertoire includes 300,000 to 350,000 distinct CDR3 sequences, about 20% of them detected once, and less than 30% sits in the top ten. The sample in question was peripheral blood mononuclear cells (PBMCs), obtained when the disease was refractory, from a patient treated with antithyroid drugs. The origin of the receptors is a female donor with Graves disease. Both conserved end residues are part of each CDR3. Fields, in order: CDR3 DNA, CDR3 protein, clone size, V gene, J gene, D gene, CDR3 length. D genes are given only for firm matches. Rows give clone size only sometimes, using once, few, many, or a class for an expanded clone.

CDR3 DNA: TGTGCCAGCAGTGAAGAAGGGATCAATCAGCCCCAGCATTTT; CDR3 protein: CASSEEGINQPQHF; clone size: few; V gene: TRBV6-1; J gene: TRBJ1-5; D gene: -; CDR3 length: 14
CDR3 DNA: TGTGCCTGGTCCAGGGACTACACTAAAGAGACCCAGTACTTC; CDR3 protein: CAWSRDYTKETQYF; clone size: -; V gene: TRBV30; J gene: TRBJ2-5; D gene: TRBD2; CDR3 length: 14
CDR3 DNA: TGCAGTGCTCAATCAGGGGTCGGTCCCTACGAGCAGTACTTC; CDR3 protein: CSAQSGVGPYEQYF; clone size: -; V gene: TRBV20-1; J gene: TRBJ2-7; D gene: -; CDR3 length: 14
CDR3 DNA: TGTGCCAGCAGCCAAGATTTTGGGTCTGGCAAAAACATTCAGTACTTC; CDR3 protein: CASSQDFGSGKNIQYF; clone size: -; V gene: TRBV7-9; J gene: TRBJ2-4; D gene: -; CDR3 length: 16
CDR3 DNA: TGTGCCAGCACCGCTAGGGGGGGAACCCTCTATGGCTACACCTTC; CDR3 protein: CASTARGGTLYGYTF; clone size: many; V gene: TRBV13; J gene: TRBJ1-2; D gene: -; CDR3 length: 15
CDR3 DNA: TGTGCCAGCAGCCTCGTGGTTCCAGACACCATATATTTT; CDR3 protein: CASSLVVPDTIYF; clone size: few; V gene: TRBV28; J gene: TRBJ1-3; D gene: -; CDR3 length: 13
CDR3 DNA: TGCAGCGTTGAAACCTGGCTGACCAACACTGAAGCTTTCTTT; CDR3 protein: CSVETWLTNTEAFF; clone size: few; V gene: TRBV29-1; J gene: TRBJ1-1; D gene: -; CDR3 length: 14
CDR3 DNA: TGCGCCAGCAGCTTGGCCCAATACTCTAGAGGCCAAGAGACCCAGTACTTC; CDR3 protein: CASSLAQYSRGQETQYF; clone size: -; V gene: TRBV5-1; J gene: TRBJ2-5; D gene: -; CDR3 length: 17
CDR3 DNA: TGCAGTGCTAGAGCGGACAGGGGGTACGAGCAGTACTTC; CDR3 protein: CSARADRGYEQYF; clone size: -; V gene: TRBV20-1; J gene: TRBJ2-7; D gene: TRBD1; CDR3 length: 13
CDR3 DNA: TGTGCCAGCAGGCAGGGTAACAATCAGCCCCAGCATTTT; CDR3 protein: CASRQGNNQPQHF; clone size: many; V gene: TRBV6-1; J gene: TRBJ1-5; D gene: -; CDR3 length: 13
CDR3 DNA: TGCGCCAGCAGCAATGGGACCGTTCGGATTGAAAAACTGTTTTTT; CDR3 protein: CASSNGTVRIEKLFF; clone size: many; V gene: TRBV5-1; J gene: TRBJ1-4; D gene: -; CDR3 length: 15
CDR3 DNA: TGTGCCAGCAGCCAAAACTGGGTCGGGAGTGAAATGTATTTT; CDR3 protein: CASSQNWVGSEMYF; clone size: -; V gene: TRBV3-1; J gene: TRBJ2-3; D gene: -; CDR3 length: 14
CDR3 DNA: TGTGCCTGGATTCCTAGCGGGATTGCCTACGAGCAGTACTTC; CDR3 protein: CAWIPSGIAYEQYF; clone size: many; V gene: TRBV30; J gene: TRBJ2-7; D gene: TRBD2; CDR3 length: 14
CDR3 DNA: TGTGCCAGCAGCCAAGATGCAGTGGGCTACACCTTC; CDR3 protein: CASSQDAVGYTF; clone size: many; V gene: TRBV3-1; J gene: TRBJ1-2; D gene: -; CDR3 length: 12
CDR3 DNA: TGTGCCATCAGTGGAGTAGAGGGGTGGGGGCACCACGAGCAGTACTTC; CDR3 protein: CAISGVEGWGHHEQYF; clone size: few; V gene: TRBV10-3; J gene: TRBJ2-7; D gene: -; CDR3 length: 16
CDR3 DNA: TGTGCCAGCAGCCAACAGGGGATTGAAGCTTTCTTT; CDR3 protein: CASSQQGIEAFF; clone size: few; V gene: TRBV7-9; J gene: TRBJ1-1; D gene: TRBD1; CDR3 length: 12
CDR3 DNA: TGCGCCAGCAGCTTTCGGATTTCGGGTGGGATGACCTACGAGCAGTACTTC; CDR3 protein: CASSFRISGGMTYEQYF; clone size: few; V gene: TRBV5-1; J gene: TRBJ2-7; D gene: -; CDR3 length: 17
CDR3 DNA: TGCGCCAGCATGGGGGACGGCCTCTACGAGCAGTACTTC; CDR3 protein: CASMGDGLYEQYF; clone size: -; V gene: TRBV5-1; J gene: TRBJ2-7; D gene: -; CDR3 length: 13
CDR3 DNA: TGTGCCACCAGTGATTTGCAGGGACTCGAGCAGTACTTC; CDR3 protein: CATSDLQGLEQYF; clone size: -; V gene: TRBV24-1; J gene: TRBJ2-7; D gene: -; CDR3 length: 13
CDR3 DNA: TGTGCCAGCAGCCCTACCGAGGGGCACGGCTATGGCTACACCTTC; CDR3 protein: CASSPTEGHGYGYTF; clone size: -; V gene: TRBV7-9; J gene: TRBJ1-2; D gene: -; CDR3 length: 15
CDR3 DNA: TGTGCCAGCAGCTTGCTTACTTCTCTTGTGGGGGGCGGATCCTACGAGCAGTACTTC; CDR3 protein: CASSLLTSLVGGGSYEQYF; clone size: -; V gene: TRBV5-6; J gene: TRBJ2-7; D gene: -; CDR3 length: 19
CDR3 DNA: TGTGCCAGCAGCCGACTTCTAGCGGGAGGTCTCTTGACCTACAATGAGCAGTTCTTC; CDR3 protein: CASSRLLAGGLLTYNEQFF; clone size: few; V gene: TRBV7-9; J gene: TRBJ2-1; D gene: TRBD2; CDR3 length: 19
CDR3 DNA: TGTGCCATCAGTAACTACGGACAGGGTGTGAGTCTTGGCTACGAGCAGTACTTC; CDR3 protein: CAISNYGQGVSLGYEQYF; clone size: -; V gene: TRBV10-3; J gene: TRBJ2-7; D gene: TRBD1; CDR3 length: 18
CDR3 DNA: TGCAGTGCTAGAGGAAGGATCCGGACCGGGGAGCTGTTTTTT; CDR3 protein: CSARGRIRTGELFF; clone size: few; V gene: TRBV20-1; J gene: TRBJ2-2; D gene: -; CDR3 length: 14
CDR3 DNA: TGTGCCAGCCACCGCGGGGGCTCTAACTATGGCTACACCTTC; CDR3 protein: CASHRGGSNYGYTF; clone size: many; V gene: TRBV6-1; J gene: TRBJ1-2; D gene: -; CDR3 length: 14
CDR3 DNA: TGCAGTGCCCAAGACATCACCGGGGGTCCCAATCAGCCCCAGCATTTT; CDR3 protein: CSAQDITGGPNQPQHF; clone size: many; V gene: TRBV20-1; J gene: TRBJ1-5; D gene: -; CDR3 length: 16
CDR3 DNA: TGTGCCAGCAGCTTAGCGCCCCGTACGGGTAGCAATCAGCCCCAGCATTTT; CDR3 protein: CASSLAPRTGSNQPQHF; clone size: -; V gene: TRBV7-6; J gene: TRBJ1-5; D gene: -; CDR3 length: 17
CDR3 DNA: TGTGCCAGCAGTCGAACCGGACAGGGGTCCGAGCAGTACTTC; CDR3 protein: CASSRTGQGSEQYF; clone size: many; V gene: TRBV7-3; J gene: TRBJ2-7; D gene: TRBD1; CDR3 length: 14